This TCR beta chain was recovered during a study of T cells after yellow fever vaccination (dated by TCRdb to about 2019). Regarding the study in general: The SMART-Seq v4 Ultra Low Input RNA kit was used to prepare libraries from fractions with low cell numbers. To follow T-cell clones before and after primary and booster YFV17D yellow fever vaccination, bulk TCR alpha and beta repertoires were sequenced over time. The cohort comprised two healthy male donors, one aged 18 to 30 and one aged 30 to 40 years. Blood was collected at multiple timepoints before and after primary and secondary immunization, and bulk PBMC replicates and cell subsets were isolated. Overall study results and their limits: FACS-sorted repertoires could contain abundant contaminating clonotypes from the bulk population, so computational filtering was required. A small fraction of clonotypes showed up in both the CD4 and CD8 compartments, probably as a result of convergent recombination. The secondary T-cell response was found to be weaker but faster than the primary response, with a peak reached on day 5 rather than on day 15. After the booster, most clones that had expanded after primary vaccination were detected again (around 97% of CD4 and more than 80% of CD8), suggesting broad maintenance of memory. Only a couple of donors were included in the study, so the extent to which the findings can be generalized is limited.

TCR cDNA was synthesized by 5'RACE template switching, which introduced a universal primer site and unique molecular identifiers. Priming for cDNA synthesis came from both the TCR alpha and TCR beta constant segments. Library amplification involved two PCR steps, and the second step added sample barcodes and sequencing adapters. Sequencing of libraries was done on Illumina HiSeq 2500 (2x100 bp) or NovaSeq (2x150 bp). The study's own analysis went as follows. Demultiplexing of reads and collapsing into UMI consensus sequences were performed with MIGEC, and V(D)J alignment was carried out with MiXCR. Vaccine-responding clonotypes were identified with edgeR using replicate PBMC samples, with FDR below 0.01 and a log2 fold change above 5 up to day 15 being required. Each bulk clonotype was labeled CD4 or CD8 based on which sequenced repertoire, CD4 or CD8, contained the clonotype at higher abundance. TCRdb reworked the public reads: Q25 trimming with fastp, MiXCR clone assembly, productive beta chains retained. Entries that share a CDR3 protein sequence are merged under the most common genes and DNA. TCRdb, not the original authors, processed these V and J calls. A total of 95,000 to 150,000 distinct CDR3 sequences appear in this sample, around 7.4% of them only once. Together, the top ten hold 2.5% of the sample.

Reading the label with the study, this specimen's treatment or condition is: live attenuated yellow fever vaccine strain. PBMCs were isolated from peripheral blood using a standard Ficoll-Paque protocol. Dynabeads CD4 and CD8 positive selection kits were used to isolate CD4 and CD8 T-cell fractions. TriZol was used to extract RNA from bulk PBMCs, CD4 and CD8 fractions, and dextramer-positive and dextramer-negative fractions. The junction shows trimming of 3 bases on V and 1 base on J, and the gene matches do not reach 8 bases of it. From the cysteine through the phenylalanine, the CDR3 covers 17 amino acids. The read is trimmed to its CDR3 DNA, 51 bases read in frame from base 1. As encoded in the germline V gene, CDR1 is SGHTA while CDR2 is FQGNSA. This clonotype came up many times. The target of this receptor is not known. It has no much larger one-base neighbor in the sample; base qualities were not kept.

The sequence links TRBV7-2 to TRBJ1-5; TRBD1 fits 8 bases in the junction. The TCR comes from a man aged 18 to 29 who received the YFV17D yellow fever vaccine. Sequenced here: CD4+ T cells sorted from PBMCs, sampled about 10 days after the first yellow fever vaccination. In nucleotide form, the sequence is TGTGCCAGCAGCTTCGTATCACAGGGGGGGAGCAATCAGCCCCAGCATTTT. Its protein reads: CASSFVSQGGSNQPQHF.